One TCR beta chain is described in this entry. Its antigen is undetermined. At collection, donors were nominally healthy, but unrecorded immune exposures were probable. This record comes from a study of cytomegalovirus exposure and HLA in healthy donors. Study summary: Early on, a data release was issued that held some 85 million unique TCRs from HLA-typed donors.

The germline gives CDR1 GTSNPN, CDR2 SVGIG (reference sequence). This CDR3 contains 14 residues. After removal of 2 bases from V and 7 bases from J, the junction contained 6 bases not matched to a gene. PCR was performed using 60 Vbeta and 13 Jbeta primers. TCRdb's copy holds only in-frame clones and misses some; the assay was immunoSEQ multiplex PCR. The data contain fewer than 150,000 clones, around 75% of them singletons. Study results and caveats: Accurate HLA-A and HLA-B prediction from TCR beta sequences was reported for most subjects. A later analysis associated 15,000 or so TCR beta sequences with HLA alleles at a 0.05 false discovery rate.

The sequence derives from a man aged 25-45 years in good health and CMV-seronegative. This chain connects TRBV30 to TRBJ1-4; 8 bases align to TRBD1. The sequenced material came from PBMCs. CDR3 sequence reads: CAWSSQGASEKLFF. Written as DNA, the CDR3 is TGTGCCTGGAGTTCTCAGGGGGCGAGTGAAAAACTGTTTTTT. Complete variable domain (other parts from reference TRBV30 and TRBJ1-4): SQTIHQWPATLVQPVGSPLSLECTVEGTSNPNLYWYRQAAGRGLQLLFYSVGIGQISSEVPQNLSASRPQDRQFILSSKKLLLSDSGFYLCAWSSQGASEKLFFGSGTQLSVL.